This T cell receptor (beta chain) was found in a study of cytomegalovirus exposure and HLA in healthy donors. Study-level points and caveats: Sequencing had likely introduced a cluster of highly shared sequence variants as an artifact. TCR beta V segments were, for the most part, productive about 87% or about 30% of the time in an earlier analysis. Investigators reported under 200 TCR beta chains as tied to cytomegalovirus.

The PCR was carried out with 60 Vbeta primers and 13 Jbeta primers. Only in-frame clones appear in the TCRdb table, and some are missing; sequencing was by immunoSEQ multiplex PCR. This table holds around 77,000 clones, about 80% found once. Trimming cost V 7 bases and J 3 bases; bases outside gene matches: 9. Germline V gene sequence: CDR1 MDHEN, CDR2 SYDVKM. This CDR3 has 15 residues. Concerning this clone itself: Antigen: not known.

The TCR sequence derives from a man aged 35 to 55 in good health and CMV-seronegative. V is TRBV28 and J is TRBJ1-5; TRBD1 agrees at 7 bases. Sequenced sample: PBMCs. The CDR3 protein is CASTLGGQHNQPQHF. CDR3 sequence (DNA): TGTGCCAGCACCCTAGGGGGACAGCACAATCAGCCCCAGCATTTT.